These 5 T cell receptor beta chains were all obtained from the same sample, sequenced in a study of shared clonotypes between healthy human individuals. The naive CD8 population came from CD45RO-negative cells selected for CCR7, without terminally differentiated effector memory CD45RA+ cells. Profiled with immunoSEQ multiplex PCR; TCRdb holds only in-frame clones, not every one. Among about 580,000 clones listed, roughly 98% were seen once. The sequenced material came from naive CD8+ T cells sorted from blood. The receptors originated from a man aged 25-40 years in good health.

In DNA form, the CDR3 reads TGTGCCAGCAGCTCGTTATATGATGGCTTCGCTAACTATGGCTACACCTTC. Protein sequence: CASSSLYDGFANYGYTF. The rearrangement links TRBV28 to TRBJ1-2, with D hard to call. V was cut by 6 bases and J by 0 bases, with 20 bases left in between. The CDR3 is 17 residues long. Germline loops: CDR1 MDHEN, CDR2 SYDVKM.

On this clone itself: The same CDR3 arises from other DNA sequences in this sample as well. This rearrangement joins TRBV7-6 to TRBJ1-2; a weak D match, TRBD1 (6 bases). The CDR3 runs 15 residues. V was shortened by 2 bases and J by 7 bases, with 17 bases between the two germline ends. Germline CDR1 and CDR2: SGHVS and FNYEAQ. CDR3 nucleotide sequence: TGTGCCAGCAGCTTAAGGGCCAGGGGTGACTCTGGCTACACCTTC. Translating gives CASSLRARGDSGYTF.

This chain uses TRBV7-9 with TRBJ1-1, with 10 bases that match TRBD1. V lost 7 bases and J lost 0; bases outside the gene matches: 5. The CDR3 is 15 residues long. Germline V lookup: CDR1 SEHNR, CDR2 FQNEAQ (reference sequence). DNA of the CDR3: TGTGCCAGCAACGAGGGACAGGGGTTGAACACTGAAGCTTTCTTT. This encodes CASNEGQGLNTEAFF.

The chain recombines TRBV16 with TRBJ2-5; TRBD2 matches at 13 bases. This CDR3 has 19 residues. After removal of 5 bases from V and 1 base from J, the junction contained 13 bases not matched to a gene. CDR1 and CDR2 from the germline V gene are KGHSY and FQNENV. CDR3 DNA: TGTGCCAGCAGCAACCCCCGGACTAGCGGGAGTGAGGCCCAAGAGACCCAGTACTTC. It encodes CASSNPRTSGSEAQETQYF.

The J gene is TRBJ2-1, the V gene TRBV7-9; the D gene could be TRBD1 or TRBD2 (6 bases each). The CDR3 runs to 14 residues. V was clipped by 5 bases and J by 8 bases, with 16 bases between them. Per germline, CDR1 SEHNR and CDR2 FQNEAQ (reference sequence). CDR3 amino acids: CASSRGLAGDEQFF. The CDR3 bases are TGTGCCAGCAGCCGGGGGCTAGCTGGGGATGAGCAGTTCTTC.